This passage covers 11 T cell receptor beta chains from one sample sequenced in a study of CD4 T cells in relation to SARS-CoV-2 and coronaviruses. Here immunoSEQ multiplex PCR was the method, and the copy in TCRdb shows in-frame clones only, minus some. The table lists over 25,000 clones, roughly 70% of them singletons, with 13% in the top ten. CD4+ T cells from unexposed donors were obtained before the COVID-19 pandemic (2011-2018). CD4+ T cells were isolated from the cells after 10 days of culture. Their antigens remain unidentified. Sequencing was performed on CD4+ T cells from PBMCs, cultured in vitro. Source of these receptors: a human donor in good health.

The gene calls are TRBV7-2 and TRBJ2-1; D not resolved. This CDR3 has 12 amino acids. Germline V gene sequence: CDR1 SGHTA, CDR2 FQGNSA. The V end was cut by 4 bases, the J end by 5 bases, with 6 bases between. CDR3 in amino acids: CASSSLDNEQFF. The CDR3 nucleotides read TGTGCCAGCAGCTCTCTGGACAATGAGCAGTTCTTC.

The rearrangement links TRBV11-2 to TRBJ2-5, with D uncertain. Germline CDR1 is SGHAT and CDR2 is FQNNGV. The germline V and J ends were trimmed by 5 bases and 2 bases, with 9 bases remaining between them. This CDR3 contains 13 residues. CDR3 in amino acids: CASSPGVQETQYF. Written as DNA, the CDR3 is TGTGCCAGCAGCCCAGGAGTTCAAGAGACCCAGTACTTC.

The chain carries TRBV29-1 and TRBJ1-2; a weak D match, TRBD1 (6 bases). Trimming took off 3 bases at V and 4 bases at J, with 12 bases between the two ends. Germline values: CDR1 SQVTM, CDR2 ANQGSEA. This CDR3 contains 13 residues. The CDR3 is CSVEGRGPYGYTF. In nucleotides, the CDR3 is TGCAGCGTTGAGGGCAGGGGCCCCTATGGCTACACCTTC.

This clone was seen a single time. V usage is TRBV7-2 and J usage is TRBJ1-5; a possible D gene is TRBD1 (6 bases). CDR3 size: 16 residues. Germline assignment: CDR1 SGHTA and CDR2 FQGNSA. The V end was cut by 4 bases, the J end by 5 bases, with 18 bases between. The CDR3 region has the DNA TGTGCCAGCAGCTGGGGGCGGACAAGGATAGATCAGCCCCAGCATTTT. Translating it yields CASSWGRTRIDQPQHF.

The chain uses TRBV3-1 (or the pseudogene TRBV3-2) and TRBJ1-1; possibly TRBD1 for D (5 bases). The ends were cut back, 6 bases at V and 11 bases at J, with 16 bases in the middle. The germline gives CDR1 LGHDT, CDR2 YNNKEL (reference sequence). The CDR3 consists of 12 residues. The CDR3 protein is CASRGEALGAFF. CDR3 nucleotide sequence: TGTGCCAGCAGGGGGGAAGCTTTGGGGGCTTTCTTT.

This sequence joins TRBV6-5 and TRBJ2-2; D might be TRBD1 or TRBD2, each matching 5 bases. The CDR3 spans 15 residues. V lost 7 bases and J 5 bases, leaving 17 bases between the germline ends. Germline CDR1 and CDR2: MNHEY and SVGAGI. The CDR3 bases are TGTGCCAGCAACCCCACCCAGGGACGGACCGGGGAGCTGTTTTTT. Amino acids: CASNPTQGRTGELFF.

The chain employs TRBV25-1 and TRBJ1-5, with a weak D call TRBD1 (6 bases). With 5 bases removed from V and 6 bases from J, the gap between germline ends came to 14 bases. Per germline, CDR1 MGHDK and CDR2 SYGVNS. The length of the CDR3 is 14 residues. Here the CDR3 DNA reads TGTGCCAGCAGTTTATCAGGGGTTGGTCAGCCCCAGCATTTT. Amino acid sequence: CASSLSGVGQPQHF.

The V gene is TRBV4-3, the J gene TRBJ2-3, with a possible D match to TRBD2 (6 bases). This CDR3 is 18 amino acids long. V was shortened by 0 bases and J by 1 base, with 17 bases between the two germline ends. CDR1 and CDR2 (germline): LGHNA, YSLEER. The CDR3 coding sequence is TGCGCCAGCAGCCAAGATGGGGGGTCGGGATGGGGCACAGATACGCAGTATTTT. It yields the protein CASSQDGGSGWGTDTQYF.

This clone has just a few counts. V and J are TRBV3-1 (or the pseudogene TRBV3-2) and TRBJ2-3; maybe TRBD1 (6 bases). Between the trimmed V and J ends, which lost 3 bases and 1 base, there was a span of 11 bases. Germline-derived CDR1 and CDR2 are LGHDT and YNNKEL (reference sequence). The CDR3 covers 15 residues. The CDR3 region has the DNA TGTGCCAGCAGCCATCCGACAGGACGCACAGATACGCAGTATTTT. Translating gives CASSHPTGRTDTQYF.

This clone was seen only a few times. CDR3 coding DNA: TGTGCCAGCAGCTCACTGACTAGCGGGAGTAGAACCGGGGAGCTGTTTTTT. This gives the protein CASSSLTSGSRTGELFF. The chain combines TRBV7-6 with TRBJ2-2; 12 bases map to TRBD2. Germline V lookup: CDR1 SGHVS, CDR2 FNYEAQ. After removal of 4 bases from V and 5 bases from J, the junction contained 8 bases not matched to a gene. The CDR3 is made up of 17 amino acids.

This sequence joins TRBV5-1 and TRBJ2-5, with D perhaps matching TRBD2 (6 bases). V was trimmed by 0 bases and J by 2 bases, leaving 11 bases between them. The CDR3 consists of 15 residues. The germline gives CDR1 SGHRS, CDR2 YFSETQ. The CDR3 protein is CASSLAGGGQETQYF. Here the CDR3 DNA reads TGCGCCAGCAGCTTGGCCGGTGGGGGGCAAGAGACCCAGTACTTC. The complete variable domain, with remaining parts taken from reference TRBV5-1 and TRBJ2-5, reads KAGVTQTPRYLIKTRGQQVTLSCSPISGHRSVSWYQQTPGQGLQFLFEYFSETQRNKGNFPGRFSGRQFSNSRSEMNVSTLELGDSALYLCASSLAGGGQETQYFGPGTRLLVL.